One sample yielded the 9 T cell receptor beta chains listed below, sequenced in a study of naive and memory T cell subsets. Two oligonucleotides, mixed equimolar, formed the beta constant-region primer covering TRBC1 and TRBC2. MiXCR, run by TCRdb on the UMI-ligation and nested PCR reads, gives a single entry per CDR3 protein. The table has around 160,000 distinct CDR3 sequences, 15% to 20% seen once. Sequenced input: naive CD4+ T cells from blood. Receptor source: a human donor in good health.

The CDR3 is CATSDSRGLAPDTQYF. As DNA, the CDR3 is TGTGCCACCAGTGATTCCCGCGGACTAGCTCCAGATACGCAGTATTTT. The V gene is TRBV24-1, the J gene TRBJ2-3, with 8 bases matching TRBD2. The germline gives CDR1 KGHDR, CDR2 SFDVKD. CDR3 length equals 16 residues. The V gene end was trimmed by 2 bases and the J gene end by 4 bases; junction bases not matched to a gene: 7.

This clonotype showed up many times. This chain joins TRBV7-9 and TRBJ2-7, with 8 positions matching TRBD1. This CDR3 has 16 amino acids. Germline lookup yields CDR1 SEHNR and CDR2 FQNEAQ (reference sequence). V shed 3 bases and J 0 bases; nucleotides not matched to a gene: 7. The CDR3 is CASSFTRDRNSYEQYF. For the CDR3, the DNA is TGTGCCAGCAGCTTTACCCGGGACAGGAACTCCTACGAGCAGTACTTC.

The chain carries TRBV5-1 and TRBJ2-7, with TRBD1 matching 7 bases. Germline V CDR1 and CDR2: SGHRS, YFSETQ. V shed 4 bases and J 5 bases; nucleotides not matched to a gene: 6. This CDR3 comprises 13 residues. DNA for the CDR3: TGCGCCAGCAGCCAACAGGGGCAGGACGAGCAGTACTTC. Its translation: CASSQQGQDEQYF. The entire variable domain, with the rest obtained from reference TRBV5-1 and TRBJ2-7, is as follows: KAGVTQTPRYLIKTRGQQVTLSCSPISGHRSVSWYQQTPGQGLQFLFEYFSETQRNKGNFPGRFSGRQFSNSRSEMNVSTLELGDSALYLCASSQQGQDEQYFGPGTRLTVT.

This clonotype showed up just a few times. The rearrangement uses TRBV4-3 and TRBJ2-5; possibly TRBD2 for D (5 bases). V was shortened by 6 bases and J by 5 bases, with 16 bases between the two germline ends. CDR1 and CDR2 (germline): LGHNA, YSLEER. The CDR3 has 14 residues. The CDR3 protein is CASSSVVTGETQYF. CDR3 nucleotide sequence: TGCGCCAGCAGTTCCGTCGTCACGGGGGAGACCCAGTACTTC.

The rearrangement uses TRBV10-3 and TRBJ2-7, with unresolved D. CDR3 length equals 12 residues. Germline assignment: CDR1 ENHRY and CDR2 SYGVKD. Trimming cost V 2 bases and J 4 bases, with 6 bases left between them. The CDR3 coding sequence is TGTGCCATCAGTGAGACAGATTACGAGCAGTACTTC. The encoded protein is CAISETDYEQYF.

CDR3 DNA sequence: TGTGCCAGTAGTAGCGGGGGAGCGGGAGGCGGGGAGCTGTTTTTT. Its translation is CASSSGGAGGGELFF. This sequence joins TRBV19 and TRBJ2-2; 9 positions agree with TRBD2. V shed 4 bases, J shed 7 bases, and the junction held 7 bases outside the gene matches. CDR3 length: 15 amino acids. Germline CDR1 reads LNHDA; CDR2 reads SQIVND (reference sequence).

The V gene is TRBV6-2 or TRBV6-3, the J gene TRBJ2-4; D is ambiguous. This CDR3 contains 14 residues. CDR1 is MNHEY and CDR2 is SVGEGT in the germline V gene. Trimming shortened V by 8 bases and J by 0 bases, and 11 bases separated the two germline ends. The CDR3 loop reads CASGRQGAKNIQYF. The CDR3 region has the DNA TGTGCCAGCGGGCGTCAAGGAGCCAAAAACATTCAGTACTTC.

V gene TRBV7-2 combines with J gene TRBJ2-7; a weak D match, TRBD1 (7 bases). Trimming left V 5 bases short and J 2 bases short, with 16 bases between. CDR1 is SGHTA and CDR2 is FQGNSA in the germline V gene. CDR3 length: 15 residues. The DNA of the CDR3 is TGTGCCAGCAGCCCCTGTAGCAGGGGGGCCTACGAGCAGTACTTC. This sequence encodes CASSPCSRGAYEQYF.

This clonotype was counted a few times. The chain uses TRBV5-1 and TRBJ2-7; possible D gene TRBD1, 6 bases. Germline-derived CDR1 and CDR2 are SGHRS and YFSETQ. The CDR3 is 15 amino acids. V shed 4 bases and J shed 2 bases, with 16 bases lying between them. The DNA of the CDR3 is TGCGCCAGCAGCACTACGAGGGGGACCACCTACGAGCAGTACTTC. Amino acids: CASSTTRGTTYEQYF.